These 10 T cell receptor beta chains came from one sample sequenced in a study of blood T cell repertoires in COVID-19. Data came from immunoSEQ multiplex PCR; TCRdb stores just in-frame clones and leaves some out. The table has roughly 290,000 clones, 70% to 90% seen once. The sample taken for sequencing was peripheral blood. The receptors shown here come from a woman aged 45-60 years with active or convalescent COVID-19.

V is TRBV23-1 and J is TRBJ1-1; 7 positions match TRBD1. TRBV23-1 is an open reading frame whose function is uncertain. V lost 8 bases, J lost 1 base, and 22 bases stayed unmatched. The CDR3 runs 19 residues. The CDR3 nucleotides read TGCGCCAGCTTACATACAGTCCTTACAGGGGAGTTGGAGAACACTGAAGCTTTCTTT. Its translation is CASLHTVLTGELENTEAFF.

This chain connects TRBV7-9 to TRBJ2-7, with 7 bases identical to TRBD2. The CDR3 sequence is 15 residues long. Germline loops: CDR1 SEHNR, CDR2 FQNEAQ (reference sequence). V shed 5 bases, J shed 5 bases, and the junction held 12 bases outside the gene matches. Here the CDR3 DNA reads TGTGCCAGCAGCCTTTTCAGTGGGACTACCAACGAGCAGTACTTC. It translates to CASSLFSGTTNEQYF. Supplemented by reference TRBV7-9 and TRBJ2-7, the full variable domain reads DTGVSQNPRHKITKRGQNVTFRCDPISEHNRLYWYRQTLGQGPEFLTYFQNEAQLEKSRLLSDRFSAERPKGSFSTLEIQRTEQGDSAMYLCASSLFSGTTNEQYFGPGTRLTVT.

Regarding this clone: The germline gene is not matched at one end of the junction; a read error may be the cause. The V gene is TRBV7-7, the J gene TRBJ1-1, with D unresolved. Germline lookup yields CDR1 SSHAT and CDR2 FNYEAQ (reference sequence). There are 13 residues in the CDR3. CDR3 sequence (DNA): TGTGCTAGCAGCTTACTAGATAACACTGAAGCTTTCTTT. It encodes CASSLLDNTEAFF. The whole variable domain, remainder taken from reference TRBV7-7 and TRBJ1-1, is GAGVSQSPRYKVTKRGQDVTLRCDPISSHATLYWYQQALGQGPEFLTYFNYEAQPDKSGLPSDRFSAERPEGSISTLTIQRTEQRDSAMYRCASSLLDNTEAFFGQGTRLTVV.

About this clone itself: Other DNA variants within this sample encode the same CDR3. The chain recombines TRBV7-9 with TRBJ1-1, with D uncertain. Germline V gene data show CDR1 as SEHNR and CDR2 as FQNEAQ (reference sequence). The CDR3 spans 13 residues. V was pared by 5 bases and J by 1 base, with 8 bases between. CDR3 in DNA: TGTGCCAGCAGCCCGACACCGAACACTGAAGCTTTCTTT. Its translation: CASSPTPNTEAFF.

This clone was seen ten or more times. The chain combines TRBV2 with TRBJ1-5, with TRBD1 as a possible D gene (5 bases). Germline-derived CDR1 and CDR2 are SNHLY and FYNNEI. Trimming pared 10 bases from V and 3 bases from J, leaving 13 bases between. The CDR3 extends over 13 amino acids. CDR3 bases: TGTGCCACAGGTCGGGGGAACAATCAGCCCCAGCATTTT. Its translation is CATGRGNNQPQHF.

V and J are TRBV25-1 and TRBJ1-1; TRBD1 aligns across 7 bases. Trimming cost V 3 bases and J 4 bases; bases outside gene matches: 8. Germline V lookup: CDR1 MGHDK, CDR2 SYGVNS. The CDR3 loop spans 15 amino acids. The CDR3 protein is CASSDHRGGGTEAFF. The CDR3 DNA reads TGTGCCAGCAGTGACCACAGGGGTGGGGGCACTGAAGCTTTCTTT.

This chain joins TRBV5-1 and TRBJ2-3; D is unclear. This CDR3 comprises 16 residues. Per germline, CDR1 SGHRS and CDR2 YFSETQ. V lost 3 bases, J lost 2 bases, and 16 bases lay in between. Here the CDR3 DNA reads TGCGCCAGCAGCTCCCAAATAGCTTTGGACACAGATACGCAGTATTTT. Protein sequence: CASSSQIALDTDTQYF.

J is TRBJ1-1 and V is TRBV14; D may be TRBD1 (6 bases). This CDR3 contains 14 residues. Trimming took off 0 bases at V and 4 bases at J, with 9 bases between the two ends. Germline V gene data show CDR1 as SGHDN and CDR2 as FVKESK. The CDR3 bases are TGTGCCAGCAGCCAAGATCTGGGGGCCACTGAAGCTTTCTTT. This codes for CASSQDLGATEAFF. Together with reference TRBV14 and TRBJ1-1, the CDR3 gives the full variable domain: EAGVTQFPSHSVIEKGQTVTLRCDPISGHDNLYWYRRVMGKEIKFLLHFVKESKQDESGMPNNRFLAERTGGTYSTLKVQPAELEDSGVYFCASSQDLGATEAFFGQGTRLTVV.

This chain joins TRBV6-5 and TRBJ2-5; the D gene is possibly TRBD2 (5 bases). Trimming removed 5 bases at V and 5 bases at J, with 12 bases between. This CDR3 region has 13 residues. Germline lookup yields CDR1 MNHEY and CDR2 SVGAGI. CDR3 sequence reads: CASSLDYGETQYF. CDR3 bases: TGTGCCAGCAGTCTAGACTATGGGGAGACCCAGTACTTC.

This chain connects TRBV6-4 to TRBJ2-1; TRBD1 might be the D (5 bases). The CDR3 runs 15 residues. The germline CDR1 and CDR2 sequences are MRHNA and SNTAGT. The V end was cut by 4 bases, the J end by 0 bases, with 10 bases between. CDR3 protein: CASSVQGSSYNEQFF. The CDR3 nucleotides are TGTGCCAGCAGTGTCCAGGGAAGCTCCTACAATGAGCAGTTCTTC.